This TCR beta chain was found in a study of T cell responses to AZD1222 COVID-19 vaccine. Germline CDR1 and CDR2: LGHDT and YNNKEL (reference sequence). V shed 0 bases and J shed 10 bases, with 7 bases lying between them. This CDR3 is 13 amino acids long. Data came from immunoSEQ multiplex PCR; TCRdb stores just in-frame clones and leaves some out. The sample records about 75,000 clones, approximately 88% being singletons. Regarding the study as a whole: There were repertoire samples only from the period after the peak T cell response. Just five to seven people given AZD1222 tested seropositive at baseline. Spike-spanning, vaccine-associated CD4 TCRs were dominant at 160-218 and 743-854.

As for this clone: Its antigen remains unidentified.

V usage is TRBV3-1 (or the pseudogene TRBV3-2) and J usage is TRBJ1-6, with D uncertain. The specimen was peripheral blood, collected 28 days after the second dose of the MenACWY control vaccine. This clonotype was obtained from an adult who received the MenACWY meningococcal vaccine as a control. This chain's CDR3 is CASSQDRRSPLHF. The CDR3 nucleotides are TGTGCCAGCAGCCAAGATCGGAGGTCACCCCTCCACTTT.